The 24 T cell receptor beta chains listed next were all sequenced from one sample in a study of T cell responses to AZD1222 COVID-19 vaccine. The protocol was immunoSEQ multiplex PCR, while the TCRdb copy is restricted to in-frame clones and leaves out a portion. The sample records about 120,000 clones, 80% to 90% being singletons. This sample comprised peripheral blood, obtained on day 0 of AZD1222 vaccination. The source of these receptors is an adult in good health.

This chain uses TRBV12-1 with TRBJ1-5; TRBD1, the D gene given by the table, was not confirmed from the DNA. TRBV12-1 is a recognized pseudogene. The CDR3 covers 17 residues. The CDR3 sequence is CASSGPTRHYSNQPQHF. The CDR3 DNA reads TGTGCCAGCAGCGGGCCCACCCGGCATTATAGCAATCAGCCCCAGCATTTT.

In this sample, this clone turned up a few times. This rearrangement joins TRBV12-3 or TRBV12-4 to TRBJ2-7, with D unclear. This CDR3 is built from 11 residues. V lost 5 bases, J lost 6 bases, and 8 bases lay in between. Here the CDR3 reads CASSDRFEQYF. Here the CDR3 DNA reads TGTGCCAGCAGTGATAGATTCGAGCAGTACTTC.

The gene calls are TRBV7-3 and TRBJ2-5, with a weak D call TRBD1 (5 bases). V dropped 1 base and J dropped 3 bases, with 12 bases sitting between them. CDR1 is SGHTA, CDR2 FQGTGA, per germline. The CDR3 length is 15 residues. The CDR3 coding sequence is TGTGCCAGCAGCTTAAACCTGGGCAGGGAAGAGACCCAGTACTTC. This translates into CASSLNLGREETQYF.

The gene calls are TRBV19 and TRBJ1-1; the D is unclear. The CDR3 length is 14 residues. CDR1 and CDR2 (germline): LNHDA, SQIVND (reference sequence). Between the trimmed V and J ends, which lost 6 bases and 1 base, there was a span of 12 bases. This CDR3 reads CASRLFFGNTEAFF. The CDR3 coding sequence is TGTGCCAGTAGGTTGTTCTTTGGGAACACTGAAGCTTTCTTT.

The chain links TRBV28 to TRBJ1-1; D perhaps matches TRBD1 (5 bases). The CDR3 is made up of 13 amino acids. V dropped 3 bases and J dropped 8 bases, with 13 bases sitting between them. The germline V gene encodes CDR1 MDHEN and CDR2 SYDVKM. CDR3 sequence: CASSFPRDGEAFF. CDR3 nucleotides: TGTGCCAGCAGTTTTCCCCGGGACGGGGAAGCTTTCTTT. The full variable domain, rest sourced from reference TRBV28 and TRBJ1-1, is DVKVTQSSRYLVKRTGEKVFLECVQDMDHENMFWYRQDPGLGLRLIYFSYDVKMKEKGDIPEGYSVSREKKERFSLILESASTNQTSMYLCASSFPRDGEAFFGQGTRLTVV.

The chain couples TRBV24-1 to TRBJ2-2; D possibly corresponds to TRBD1 (6 bases). The germline V gene has CDR1 KGHDR and CDR2 SFDVKD. Trimming took off 5 bases at V and 2 bases at J, with 17 bases between the two ends. CDR3 length: 17 residues. The CDR3 here is CATSGSDGGRNTGELFF. In nucleotides, the CDR3 is TGTGCCACCAGTGGGTCGGATGGGGGCCGAAACACCGGGGAGCTGTTTTTT.

This sequence joins TRBV7-9 and TRBJ1-6, with D possibly being TRBD1 (5 bases). CDR1 is SEHNR, CDR2 FQNEAQ, per germline (reference sequence). The CDR3 runs to 14 residues. Trimming took 4 bases from V and 7 from J, leaving 11 bases between them. The CDR3 spells CASSWAGPNSPLHF. Here the CDR3 DNA reads TGTGCCAGCAGCTGGGCAGGGCCCAATTCACCCCTCCACTTT.

This chain joins TRBV5-1 and TRBJ1-5; D is undetermined. Per germline, CDR1 SGHRS and CDR2 YFSETQ. CDR3 size: 24 residues. Trimming stripped 2 bases from V and 0 bases from J, with 36 bases between. For the CDR3, the DNA is TGCGCCAGCAGCTTCCGCGAAGGTGCCCCTTTGGGTATTGACGGAGAATATAGCAATCAGCCCCAGCATTTT. Amino acid sequence: CASSFREGAPLGIDGEYSNQPQHF.

V is TRBV7-9 and J is TRBJ2-5, with a weak D call TRBD1 (5 bases). CDR1 and CDR2 from the germline V gene are SEHNR and FQNEAQ (reference sequence). This CDR3 contains 14 residues. V was shortened by 3 bases and J by 5 bases, with 13 bases between the two germline ends. CDR3 nucleotides: TGTGCCAGCAGCTTCGTTTATCCAGGGGAGACCCAGTACTTC. Encoded protein: CASSFVYPGETQYF.

In its sample, this clone was seen once. This chain's CDR3 is CASFFNTEAFF. The CDR3 nucleotides are TGTGCCAGCTTCTTCAACACTGAAGCTTTCTTT. The chain uses TRBV6-5 and TRBJ1-1; D remains unclear. V lost 8 bases and J 2 bases, leaving 6 bases between the germline ends. Germline CDR1 MNHEY, CDR2 SVGAGI. The CDR3 runs to 11 residues.

The chain joins TRBV9 to TRBJ1-6; D is uncertain. The CDR3 totals 13 residues. In germline, CDR1 is SGDLS, CDR2 YYNGEE. V was cut by 4 bases and J by 8 bases, with 10 bases left in between. CDR3 in DNA: TGTGCCAGCAGCCCGCGGAAAGATTCACCCCTCCACTTT. It specifies CASSPRKDSPLHF.

The DNA of the CDR3 is TGTGCCAGCAGCTTGACAGAATCTGGAAACACCATATATTTT. Its translation: CASSLTESGNTIYF. This rearrangement joins TRBV7-9 to TRBJ1-3; possible D gene TRBD1, 5 bases. Germline V CDR1 and CDR2: SEHNR, FQNEAQ (reference sequence). The CDR3 length is 14 residues. V was cut by 3 bases and J by 1 base, with 7 bases left in between.

The chain employs TRBV7-2 and TRBJ1-3, with D possibly TRBD1 on 5 matching bases. The germline V gene has CDR1 SGHTA and CDR2 FQGNSA. The CDR3 is 16 residues long. The V gene lost 5 bases and the J gene lost 3 bases, with 17 bases spanning the gap. CDR3 region: CASSPLPVQGGNTIYF. The CDR3 coding sequence is TGTGCCAGCAGCCCACTCCCGGTCCAGGGTGGAAACACCATATATTTT.

The chain links TRBV14 to TRBJ2-5; D is perhaps TRBD2 (6 bases). Trimming shortened V by 0 bases and J by 5 bases, and 13 bases separated the two germline ends. The CDR3 is 15 amino acids. Germline assignment: CDR1 SGHDN and CDR2 FVKESK. CDR3 nucleotide sequence: TGTGCCAGCAGCCAAGATGGCGGGGTCGGGGAGACCCAGTACTTC. Protein product: CASSQDGGVGETQYF.

The chain recombines TRBV20-1 with TRBJ2-3, with 7 bases lining up with TRBD2. This CDR3 is built from 12 residues. The ends lost 3 bases at V and 6 bases at J; junction bases unmatched: 3. Germline assignment: CDR1 DFQATT and CDR2 SNEGSKA (reference sequence). CDR3 sequence reads: CSASSGRDTQYF. CDR3 in DNA: TGCAGTGCTAGTTCCGGGAGGGATACGCAGTATTTT.

J is TRBJ2-1 and V is TRBV18; TRBD2 agrees at 9 bases. Germline loops: CDR1 KGHSH, CDR2 LQKENI. This CDR3 has 14 amino acids. The V segment lost 4 bases and the J segment 5 bases; nucleotides outside the gene matches: 3. The CDR3 is CASSLAGGNNEQFF. The CDR3 bases are TGTGCCAGCTCACTGGCGGGAGGGAACAATGAGCAGTTCTTC.

This clone was seen a few times. This chain links TRBV5-4 with TRBJ1-4; D is undetermined. Trimming took 0 bases from V and 0 from J, leaving 9 bases between them. The CDR3 consists of 16 residues. Germline values: CDR1 SGHNT, CDR2 YYREEE (reference sequence). The CDR3 DNA is TGTGCCAGCAGCTTGGGAGGTCCCGCAACTAATGAAAAACTGTTTTTT. Its translation is CASSLGGPATNEKLFF.

There are a few counts of this clone. The chain has TRBV7-9 and TRBJ1-2, with D perhaps matching TRBD1 (5 bases). CDR1 SEHNR and CDR2 FQNEAQ come from the germline V gene (reference sequence). The ends were cut back, 1 base at V and 4 bases at J, with 10 bases in the middle. The CDR3 has 14 residues. In DNA, the CDR3 is TGTGCCAGCAGCTTAGTCTTCCAGGGCTATGGCTACACCTTC. This encodes CASSLVFQGYGYTF.

The chain couples TRBV7-8 to TRBJ1-3; 9 bases are shared with TRBD1. Germline V gene sequence: CDR1 SGHVS, CDR2 FQNEAQ. This CDR3 has 15 residues. J gave up 0 bases and V 4 bases, and 1 base lay outside the gene matches. CDR3 DNA sequence: TGTGCCAGCAGCTCGACAGGGGGCTCTGGAAACACCATATATTTT. It codes for CASSSTGGSGNTIYF.

The genes are TRBV29-1 and TRBJ2-1; 13 nucleotides agree with TRBD2. Trimming took 7 bases from V and 8 from J; bases not matched to a gene: 8. The length of the CDR3 is 14 residues. The germline V gene encodes CDR1 SQVTM and CDR2 ANQGSEA. The CDR3 bases are TGCAGCGCCTCGACTAGCGGGAGGAACTATGAGCAGTTCTTC. It codes for CSASTSGRNYEQFF.

J is TRBJ1-2 and V is TRBV3-1 (or the pseudogene TRBV3-2); D perhaps matches TRBD1 (5 bases). Trimming cost V 6 bases and J 8 bases, with 22 bases left between them. Per germline, CDR1 LGHDT and CDR2 YNNKEL (reference sequence). The CDR3 sequence is 15 residues long. This chain's CDR3 is CASSLGSGGVGGYTF. CDR3 DNA sequence: TGTGCCAGCAGTCTAGGGAGCGGGGGGGTAGGCGGCTACACCTTC.

This clone showed up just once. The chain has TRBV7-8 and TRBJ2-7, with no clear D. V was clipped by 5 bases and J by 6 bases, with 17 bases between them. Per germline, CDR1 SGHVS and CDR2 FQNEAQ. CDR3 size: 14 residues. CDR3 sequence (DNA): TGTGCCAGCAGCCTAGACCGAGTACTGGGCGAGCAGTACTTC. Amino acids: CASSLDRVLGEQYF.

This chain links TRBV15 with TRBJ2-1; 9 bases map to TRBD2. There are 15 residues in the CDR3. V shed 0 bases, J shed 8 bases, and the junction held 5 bases outside the gene matches. Germline V lookup: CDR1 LNHNV, CDR2 YYDKDF (reference sequence). CDR3 sequence: CATSRDRASGDEQFF. CDR3 sequence (DNA): TGTGCCACCAGCAGAGATCGGGCTAGCGGGGATGAGCAGTTCTTC.

The gene calls are TRBV3-1 (or the pseudogene TRBV3-2) and TRBJ1-1, with D unresolved. The germline V gene encodes CDR1 LGHDT and CDR2 YNNKEL (reference sequence). The CDR3 loop spans 13 amino acids. V shed 0 bases and J shed 11 bases, with 13 bases lying between them. Here the CDR3 reads CASSQEGRVLAFF. CDR3 in DNA: TGTGCCAGCAGCCAAGAGGGGAGGGTCTTGGCTTTCTTT.